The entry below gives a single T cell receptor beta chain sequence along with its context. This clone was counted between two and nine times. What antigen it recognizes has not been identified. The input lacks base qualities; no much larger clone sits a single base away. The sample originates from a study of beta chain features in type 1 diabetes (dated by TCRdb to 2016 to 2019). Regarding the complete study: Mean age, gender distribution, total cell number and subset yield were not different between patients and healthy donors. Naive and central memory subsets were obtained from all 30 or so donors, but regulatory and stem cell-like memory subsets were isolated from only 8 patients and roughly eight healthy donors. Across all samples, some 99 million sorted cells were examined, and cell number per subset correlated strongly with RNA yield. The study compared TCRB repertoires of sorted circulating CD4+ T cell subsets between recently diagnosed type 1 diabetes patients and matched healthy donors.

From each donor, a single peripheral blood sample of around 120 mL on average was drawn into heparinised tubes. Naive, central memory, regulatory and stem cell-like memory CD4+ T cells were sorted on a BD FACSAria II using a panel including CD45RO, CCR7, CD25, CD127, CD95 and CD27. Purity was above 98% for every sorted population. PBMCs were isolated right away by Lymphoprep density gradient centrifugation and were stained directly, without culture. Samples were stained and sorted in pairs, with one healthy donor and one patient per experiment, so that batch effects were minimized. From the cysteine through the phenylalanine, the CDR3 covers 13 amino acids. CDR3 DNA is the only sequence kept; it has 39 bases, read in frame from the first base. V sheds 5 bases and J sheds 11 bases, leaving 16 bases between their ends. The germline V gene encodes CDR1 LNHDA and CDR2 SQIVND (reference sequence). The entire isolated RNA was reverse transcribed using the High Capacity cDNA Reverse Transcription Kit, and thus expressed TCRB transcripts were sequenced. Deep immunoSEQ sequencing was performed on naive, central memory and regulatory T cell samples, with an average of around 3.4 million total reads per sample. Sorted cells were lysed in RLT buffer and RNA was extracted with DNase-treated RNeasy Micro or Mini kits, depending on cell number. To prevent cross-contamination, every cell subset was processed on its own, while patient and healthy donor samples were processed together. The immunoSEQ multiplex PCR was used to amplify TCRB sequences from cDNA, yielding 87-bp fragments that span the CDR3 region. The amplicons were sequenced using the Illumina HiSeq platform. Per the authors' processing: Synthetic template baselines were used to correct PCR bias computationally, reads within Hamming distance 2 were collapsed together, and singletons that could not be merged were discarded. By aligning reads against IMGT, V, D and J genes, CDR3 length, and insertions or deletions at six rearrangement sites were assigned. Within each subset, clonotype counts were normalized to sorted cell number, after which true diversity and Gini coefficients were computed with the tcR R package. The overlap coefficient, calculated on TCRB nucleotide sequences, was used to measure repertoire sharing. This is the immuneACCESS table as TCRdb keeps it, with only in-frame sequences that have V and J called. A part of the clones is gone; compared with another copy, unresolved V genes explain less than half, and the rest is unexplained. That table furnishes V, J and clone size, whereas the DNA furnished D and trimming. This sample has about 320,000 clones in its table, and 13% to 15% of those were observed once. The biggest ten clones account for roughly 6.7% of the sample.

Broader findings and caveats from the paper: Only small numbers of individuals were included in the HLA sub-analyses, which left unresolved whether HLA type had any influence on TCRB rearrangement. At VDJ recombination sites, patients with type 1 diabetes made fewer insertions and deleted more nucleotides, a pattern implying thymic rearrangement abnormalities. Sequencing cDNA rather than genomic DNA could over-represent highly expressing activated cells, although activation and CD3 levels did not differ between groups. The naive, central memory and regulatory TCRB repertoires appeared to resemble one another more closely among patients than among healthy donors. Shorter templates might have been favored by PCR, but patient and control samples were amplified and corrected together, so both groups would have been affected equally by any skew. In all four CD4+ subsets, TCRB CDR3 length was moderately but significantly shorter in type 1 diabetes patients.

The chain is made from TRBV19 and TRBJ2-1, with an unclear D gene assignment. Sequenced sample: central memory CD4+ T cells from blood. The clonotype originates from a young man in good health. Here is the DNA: TGTGCCAGTAGTTTATCACGAATAGACCAGCAGTTCTTC. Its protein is CASSLSRIDQQFF.